This T cell receptor (beta chain) was recovered during a study of T-cell memory formation after mild COVID-19. Trimming took 0 bases from V and 6 from J, leaving 2 bases between them. The CDR3 is 12 residues long. Germline V CDR1 and CDR2: MGHDK, SYGVNS. Notes on the study in general: For contracting clones, CD4+ ones sat mainly in CM and EM, CD8+ in EMRA. Clonal second-wave expansions that peaked on day 37 had unconfirmed SARS-CoV-2 specificity.

This clonotype came up many times. Its antigen is currently unknown. One entry per CDR3 protein, called by TCRdb with MiXCR from the 5' RACE reads. The sample records 30,000 or so distinct CDR3 sequences, roughly 21% being singletons. The gene calls are TRBV25-1 and TRBJ1-4; D ambiguous. Material: PBMCs or a T cell subset sorted from them (not recorded which). The source of this sequence is an adult who had mild COVID-19 (a few samples of this study predate the infection). Cell type and time point are not known. DNA for the CDR3: TGTGCCAGCAGTGAATATGATGAAAAACTGTTTTTT. This sequence encodes CASSEYDEKLFF.